A single sample gave rise to the 8 T cell receptor beta chains below, sequenced in a study of cytomegalovirus exposure and HLA in healthy donors. The PCR ran on 60 Vbeta and 13 Jbeta primers. Sequenced by immunoSEQ multiplex PCR; TCRdb stores in-frame clones only, minus some. The data show around 170,000 clones, 65% to 80% seen once. The sequencing input was PBMCs. The source of these receptors is a woman between 45 and 65 years old in good health and CMV-seropositive.

V gene TRBV7-9 combines with J gene TRBJ1-5, with 8 bases aligning to TRBD1. The CDR3 loop spans 15 amino acids. V shed 4 bases and J 3 bases; nucleotides not matched to a gene: 5. Germline CDR1 reads SEHNR; CDR2 reads FQNEAQ (reference sequence). For the CDR3, the DNA is TGTGCCAGCAGCTCGGACAGGGAGTACAATCAGCCCCAGCATTTT. Translation: CASSSDREYNQPQHF.

This chain links TRBV5-6 with TRBJ1-1; no definite D call. V lost 0 bases and J 4 bases, leaving 13 bases between the germline ends. CDR3 length equals 15 residues. CDR1 and CDR2 from the germline V gene are SGHDT and YYEEEE. The CDR3 DNA reads TGTGCCAGCAGCTTGGTGGAGGGAGGGAGCACTGAAGCTTTCTTT. It specifies CASSLVEGGSTEAFF.

This clone showed up just a few times. This chain uses TRBV6-1 with TRBJ1-3; TRBD1 aligns across 7 bases. Per germline, CDR1 MNHNS and CDR2 SASEGT. The CDR3 is made up of 17 amino acids. The trim removed 5 bases at V and 0 bases at J, leaving 10 bases unmatched. The CDR3 loop reads CASSKGTAEHSGNTIYF. CDR3 nucleotide sequence: TGTGCCAGCAGTAAAGGGACAGCGGAACACTCTGGAAACACCATATATTTT.

This clone was detected a few times. The chain employs TRBV19 and TRBJ1-1; the D gene is possibly TRBD1 (6 bases). CDR1 is LNHDA and CDR2 is SQIVND in the germline V gene (reference sequence). Trimming cost V 5 bases and J 1 base, with 17 bases left between them. CDR3 length equals 16 residues. This CDR3 reads CASSDRSFTGNTEAFF. The CDR3 bases are TGTGCCAGTAGTGACAGGAGCTTCACCGGGAACACTGAAGCTTTCTTT.

The chain couples TRBV29-1 to TRBJ2-1; 10 bases agree with TRBD2. The CDR3 covers 13 residues. Per germline, CDR1 SQVTM and CDR2 ANQGSEA. The trim removed 4 bases at V and 9 bases at J, leaving 6 bases unmatched. The CDR3 region is CSVGTSGEGEQFF. DNA of the CDR3: TGCAGCGTTGGAACTAGCGGGGAGGGTGAGCAGTTCTTC.

This chain joins TRBV13 and TRBJ1-3; 7 bases map to TRBD1. V was clipped by 1 base and J by 0 bases; unmatched bases: 6. Per germline, CDR1 PRHDT and CDR2 FYEKMQ (reference sequence). There are 17 residues in the CDR3. The CDR3: CASSLDLGQHSGNTIYF. CDR3 nucleotide sequence: TGTGCCAGCAGCTTAGATCTGGGACAGCACTCTGGAAACACCATATATTTT.

This sequence joins TRBV5-6 and TRBJ2-7; tentative D call: TRBD1 (5 bases). V gave up 4 bases and J gave up 0 bases, with 14 bases separating them. From germline, CDR1 is SGHDT and CDR2 YYEEEE. This CDR3 is built from 15 residues. CDR3 sequence reads: CASSPRVGYSYEQYF. CDR3 sequence (DNA): TGTGCCAGCAGCCCCAGGGTGGGTTACTCCTACGAGCAGTACTTC.

The chain carries TRBV2 and TRBJ1-1, with D possibly being TRBD1 (6 bases). Germline CDR1 and CDR2: SNHLY and FYNNEI. V was cut by 8 bases and J by 3 bases, with 10 bases left in between. The CDR3 covers 12 residues. The CDR3 DNA reads TGTGCCAGCTCAGGGGACCACACTGAAGCTTTCTTT. This codes for CASSGDHTEAFF.